This T cell receptor (beta chain) was captured by sequencing in a study of T cell responses to AZD1222 COVID-19 vaccine. With V trimmed by 2 bases and J by 7 bases, 7 bases remained unmatched. Germline values: CDR1 SGHTA, CDR2 FQGNSA. This CDR3 has 15 amino acids. Assay used: immunoSEQ multiplex PCR; TCRdb lists only in-frame clones, some missing. The sample lists approximately 120,000 clones, 88% occurring once. This chain links TRBV7-2 with TRBJ2-1; 8 bases map to TRBD1. The TCR originated in an adult in good health. Sequences were derived from peripheral blood, sampled on day 0 of MenACWY control vaccination. The chain's CDR3 is CASSLLQGVGNEQFF. CDR3 nucleotide sequence: TGTGCCAGCAGCTTATTACAGGGGGTGGGGAATGAGCAGTTCTTC.